This T cell receptor (beta chain) was obtained from a study of blood T cell repertoires in COVID-19. Study as a whole: The study drew acute and convalescent COVID-19 samples from the United States, Italy and Spain. From T cells, B-cell-depleted T cells, or PBMCs came the material, which was cDNA or gDNA.

The authors' processing: Amplified reference gene primers provided the basis for estimating nucleated cell counts. TCRdb keeps only in-frame clones here, not all; method: immunoSEQ multiplex PCR. That table is the source of V, J and clone size, and D and trimming were worked out from the DNA. The table lists about 520,000 clones, approximately 85% of them singletons, with roughly 3.2% in the top ten. Trimming took off 7 bases at V and 3 bases at J, with 15 bases between the two ends. Germline CDR1 SGHTA, CDR2 FQGNSA. The CDR3 extends over 15 amino acids. The origin of this receptor is a human donor in a cohort sampled during active COVID-19. Sample: peripheral blood. This chain connects TRBV7-2 to TRBJ2-2, with a weak D call TRBD1 (5 bases). DNA of the CDR3: TGTGCCAGCAACGTCAGGGTATTAGACACCGGGGAGCTGTTTTTT. Its protein is CASNVRVLDTGELFF.